This T cell receptor (beta chain) is from a study of shared clonotypes between healthy human individuals. Study information: A couple of female and a few male donors aged 18 to 49 were enrolled.

Genomic DNA per cell subset filled all wells of several immunoSEQ plates. Assay used: immunoSEQ multiplex PCR; TCRdb lists only in-frame clones, some missing. The sample contains roughly 590,000 clones, less than 97% of which appear only once. CD45RO-negative, CCR7-selected cells formed the naive CD8 fraction, which excluded terminally differentiated effector memory CD45RA+ cells. V trimming: 3 bases; J trimming: 8 bases; junction bases outside the gene matches: 11. The CDR3 runs 16 residues. Germline V lookup: CDR1 MGHRA, CDR2 YSYEKL. The V and J genes are TRBV4-1 and TRBJ2-1; 9 bases agree with TRBD2. This clonotype was sampled from a woman aged 30 to 39 in good health. The sample consisted of naive CD8+ T cells sorted from blood. In nucleotides, the CDR3 is TGCGCCAGCAGCCACCCCCCTAGCGGGACTATGGATGAGCAGTTCTTC. Its translation is CASSHPPSGTMDEQFF.